This T cell receptor (beta chain) came from a study of breast tumors, draining lymph nodes, adjacent tissues. Overall study results and limits: Tumors had less TCR diversity than lymph nodes, more than nontumor tissue. The data were judged consistent with most tumor T cells coming from lymph node and expanding in tumor.

Axillary draining lymph nodes of breast cancer patients supplied the node samples. MiXCR, applied by TCRdb to the multiplex PCR reads, yields one record per CDR3 protein. Of 150,000 to 200,000 distinct CDR3 sequences listed, 30% to 35% were seen once; the top ten hold 4.3%. V was pared by 3 bases and J by 5 bases, with 22 bases between. The CDR3 consists of 18 residues. Germline assignment: CDR1 LNHDA and CDR2 SQIVND (reference sequence). About this clonotype: Its antigen is unidentified.

The V gene is TRBV19, the J gene TRBJ1-4; a weak D match, TRBD1 (5 bases). The clonotype comes from a female donor with breast cancer. Some clones in this sample may be carry-over from other donors' samples. Sequenced: axillary lymph node tissue. This CDR3 is CASSIASGGIEYNEKLFF. CDR3 bases: TGTGCCAGTAGTATCGCTAGCGGGGGGATAGAATACAATGAAAAACTGTTTTTT.